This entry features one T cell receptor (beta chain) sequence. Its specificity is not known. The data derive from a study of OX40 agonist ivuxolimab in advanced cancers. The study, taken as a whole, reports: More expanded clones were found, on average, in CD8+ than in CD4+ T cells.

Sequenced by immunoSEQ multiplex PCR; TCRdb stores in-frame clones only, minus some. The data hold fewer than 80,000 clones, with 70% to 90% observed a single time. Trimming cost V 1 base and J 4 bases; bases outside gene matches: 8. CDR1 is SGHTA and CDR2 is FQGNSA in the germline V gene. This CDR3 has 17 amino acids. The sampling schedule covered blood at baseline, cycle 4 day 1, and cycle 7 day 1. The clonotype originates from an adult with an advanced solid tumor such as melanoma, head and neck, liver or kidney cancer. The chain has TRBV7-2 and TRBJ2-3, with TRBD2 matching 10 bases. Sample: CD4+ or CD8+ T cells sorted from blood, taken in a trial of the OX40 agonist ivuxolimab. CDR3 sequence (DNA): TGTGCCAGCAGCTTAGGGTGGAGCGGGGGGGCATCAGATACGCAGTATTTT. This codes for CASSLGWSGGASDTQYF. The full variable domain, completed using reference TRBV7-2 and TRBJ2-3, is GAGVSQSPSNKVTEKGKDVELRCDPISGHTALYWYRQSLGQGLEFLIYFQGNSAPDKSGLPSDRFSAERTGGSVSTLTIQRTQQEDSAVYLCASSLGWSGGASDTQYFGPGTRLTVL.